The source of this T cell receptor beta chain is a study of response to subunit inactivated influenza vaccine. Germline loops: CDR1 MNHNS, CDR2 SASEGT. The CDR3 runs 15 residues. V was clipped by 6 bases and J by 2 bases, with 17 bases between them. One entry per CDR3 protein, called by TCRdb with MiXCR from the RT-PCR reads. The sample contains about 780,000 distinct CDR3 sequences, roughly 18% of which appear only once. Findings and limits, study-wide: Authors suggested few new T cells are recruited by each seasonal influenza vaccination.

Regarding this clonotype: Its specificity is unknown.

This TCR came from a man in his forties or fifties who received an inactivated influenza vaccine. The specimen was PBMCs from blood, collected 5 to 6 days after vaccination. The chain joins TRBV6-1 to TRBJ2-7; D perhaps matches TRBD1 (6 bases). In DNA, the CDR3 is TGTGCCAGCAGAAAGACAGGAGAGGTTACCTACGAGCAGTACTTC. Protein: CASRKTGEVTYEQYF.